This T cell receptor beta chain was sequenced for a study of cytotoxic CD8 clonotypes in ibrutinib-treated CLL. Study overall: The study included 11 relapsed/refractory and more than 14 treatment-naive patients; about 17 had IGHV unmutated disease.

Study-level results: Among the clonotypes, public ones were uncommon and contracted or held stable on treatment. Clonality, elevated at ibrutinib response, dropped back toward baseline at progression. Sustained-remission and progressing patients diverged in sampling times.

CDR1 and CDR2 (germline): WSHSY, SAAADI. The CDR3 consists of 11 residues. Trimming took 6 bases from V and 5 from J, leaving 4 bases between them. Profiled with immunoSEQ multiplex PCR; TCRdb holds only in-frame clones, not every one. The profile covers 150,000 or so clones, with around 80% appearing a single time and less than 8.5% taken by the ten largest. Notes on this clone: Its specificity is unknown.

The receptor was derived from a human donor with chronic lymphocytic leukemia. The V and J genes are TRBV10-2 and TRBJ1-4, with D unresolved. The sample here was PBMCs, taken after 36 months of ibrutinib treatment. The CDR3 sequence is CASSPNEKLFF. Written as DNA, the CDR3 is TGCGCCAGCAGCCCCAATGAAAAACTGTTTTTT.